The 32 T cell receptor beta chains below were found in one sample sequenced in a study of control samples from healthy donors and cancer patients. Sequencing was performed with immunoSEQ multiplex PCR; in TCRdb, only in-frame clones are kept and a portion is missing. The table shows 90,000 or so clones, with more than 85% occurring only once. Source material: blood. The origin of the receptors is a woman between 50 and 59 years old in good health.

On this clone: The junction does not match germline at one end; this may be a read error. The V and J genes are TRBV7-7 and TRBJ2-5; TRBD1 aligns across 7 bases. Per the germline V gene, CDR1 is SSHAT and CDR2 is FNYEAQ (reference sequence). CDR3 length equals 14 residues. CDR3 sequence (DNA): TGTGCTAGCAGTTTCGACAGGGTTGGAGAGACCCAGTACTTC. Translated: CASSFDRVGETQYF.

Here the CDR3 DNA reads TGTGCCAGCAGTTTAGAAGGGAGGCAGTACTTC. Amino acids: CASSLEGRQYF. The rearrangement uses TRBV12-3 or TRBV12-4 and TRBJ2-7, with TRBD2 as a possible D gene (5 bases). The V end lost 1 base, the J end lost 9 bases, and 7 bases lay between the germline ends. The length of the CDR3 is 11 residues.

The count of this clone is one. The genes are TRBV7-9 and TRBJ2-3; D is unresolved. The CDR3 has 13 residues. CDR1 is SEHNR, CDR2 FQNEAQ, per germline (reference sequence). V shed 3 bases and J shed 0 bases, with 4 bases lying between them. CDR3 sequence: CASSFGSTDTQYF. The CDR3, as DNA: TGTGCCAGCAGCTTCGGGAGCACAGATACGCAGTATTTT.

CDR3: CATSDRTGSYNEQFF. The DNA of the CDR3 is TGTGCCACCAGTGATCGGACAGGGTCGTACAATGAGCAGTTCTTC. The chain has TRBV24-1 and TRBJ2-1, with TRBD1 matching 8 bases. With 3 bases clipped from V and 4 bases from J, the junction kept 4 bases outside the gene matches. The CDR3 is made up of 15 amino acids. Germline assignment: CDR1 KGHDR and CDR2 SFDVKD.

The CDR3, as DNA: TGTGCCAGCAGTTGGCAGGGTGAAGCTTTCTTT. Translating gives CASSWQGEAFF. V and J are TRBV28 and TRBJ1-1, with a tentative D call TRBD1 (5 bases). This CDR3 spans 11 amino acids. V was clipped by 4 bases and J by 7 bases, with 7 bases between them. CDR1 is MDHEN, CDR2 SYDVKM, per germline.

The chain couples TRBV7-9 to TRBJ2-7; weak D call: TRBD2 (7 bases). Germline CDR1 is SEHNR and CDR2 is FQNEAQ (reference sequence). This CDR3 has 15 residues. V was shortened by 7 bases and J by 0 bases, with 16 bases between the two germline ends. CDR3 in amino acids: CASTSRGANSYEQYF. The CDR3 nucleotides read TGTGCCAGCACCTCACGGGGGGCCAACTCCTACGAGCAGTACTTC.

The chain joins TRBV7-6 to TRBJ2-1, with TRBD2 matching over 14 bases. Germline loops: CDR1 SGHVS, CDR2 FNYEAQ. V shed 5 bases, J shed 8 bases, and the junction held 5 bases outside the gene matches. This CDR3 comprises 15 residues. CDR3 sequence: CASSLGLAGAHEQFF. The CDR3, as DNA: TGTGCCAGCAGCCTGGGACTAGCGGGAGCCCATGAGCAGTTCTTC. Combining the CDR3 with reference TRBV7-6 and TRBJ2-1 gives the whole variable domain GAGVSQSPRYKVTKRGQDVALRCDPISGHVSLYWYRQALGQGPEFLTYFNYEAQQDKSGLPNDRFSAERPEGSISTLTIQRTEQRDSAMYRCASSLGLAGAHEQFFGPGTRLTVL.

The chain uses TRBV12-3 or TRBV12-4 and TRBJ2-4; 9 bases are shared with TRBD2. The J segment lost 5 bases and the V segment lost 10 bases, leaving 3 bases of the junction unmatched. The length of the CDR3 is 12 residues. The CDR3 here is CATGLAQNIQYF. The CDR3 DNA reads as TGTGCCACGGGACTAGCTCAAAACATTCAGTACTTC.

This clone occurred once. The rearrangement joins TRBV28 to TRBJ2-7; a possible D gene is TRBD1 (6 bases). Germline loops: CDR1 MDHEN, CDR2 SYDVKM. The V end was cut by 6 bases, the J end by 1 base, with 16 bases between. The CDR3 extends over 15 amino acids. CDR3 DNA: TGTGCCAGCAGGGACAGAACTAAAGGATCCTACGAGCAGTACTTC. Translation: CASRDRTKGSYEQYF.

The CDR3 nucleotides are TGTGCCAGCAGCCTAGTTCCTTCCTTTAACTATGGCTACACCTTC. Amino acid sequence: CASSLVPSFNYGYTF. This chain connects TRBV7-9 to TRBJ1-2; no reliable D call. V lost 5 bases and J lost 1, with 14 bases in between. CDR1 is SEHNR and CDR2 is FQNEAQ in the germline V gene (reference sequence). CDR3 length: 15 amino acids.

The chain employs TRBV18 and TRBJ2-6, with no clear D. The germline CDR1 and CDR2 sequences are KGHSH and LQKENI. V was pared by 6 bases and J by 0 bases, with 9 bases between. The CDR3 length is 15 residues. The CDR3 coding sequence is TGTGCCAGCTCGCTAGACTTCTCTGGGGCCAACGTCCTGACTTTC. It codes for CASSLDFSGANVLTF.

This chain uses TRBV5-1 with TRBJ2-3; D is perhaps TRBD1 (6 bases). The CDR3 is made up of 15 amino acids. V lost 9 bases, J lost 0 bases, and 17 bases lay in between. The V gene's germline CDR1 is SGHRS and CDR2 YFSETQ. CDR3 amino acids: CATRQDPSSTDTQYF. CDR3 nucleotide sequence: TGCGCCACCCGACAGGACCCTTCTAGCACAGATACGCAGTATTTT.

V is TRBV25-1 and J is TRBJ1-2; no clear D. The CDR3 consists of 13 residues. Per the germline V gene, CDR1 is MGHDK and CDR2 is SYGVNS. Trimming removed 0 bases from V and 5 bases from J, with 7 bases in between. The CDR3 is CASSEYGWYGYTF. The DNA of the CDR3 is TGTGCCAGCAGTGAATATGGGTGGTATGGCTACACCTTC.

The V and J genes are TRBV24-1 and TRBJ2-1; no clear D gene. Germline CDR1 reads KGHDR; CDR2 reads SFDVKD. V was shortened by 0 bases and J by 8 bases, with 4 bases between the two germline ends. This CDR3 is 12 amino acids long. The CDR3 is CATSDLGYEQFF. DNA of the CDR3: TGTGCCACCAGTGATTTGGGGTATGAGCAGTTCTTC.

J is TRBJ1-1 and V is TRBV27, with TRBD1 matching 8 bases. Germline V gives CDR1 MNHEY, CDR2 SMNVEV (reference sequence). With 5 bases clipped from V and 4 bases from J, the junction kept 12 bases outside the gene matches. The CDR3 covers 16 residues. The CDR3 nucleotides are TGTGCCAGCAGTAGTCCTCCAGGGGGCGGGGGCACTGAAGCTTTCTTT. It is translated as CASSSPPGGGGTEAFF.

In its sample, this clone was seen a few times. CDR3 coding DNA: TGTGCTAGTGGTACATGGACAGGATTCTCTGGAAACACCATATATTTT. It codes for CASGTWTGFSGNTIYF. This chain connects TRBV12-5 to TRBJ1-3; 7 bases line up with TRBD1. The CDR3 totals 16 residues. Germline CDR1 and CDR2: LGHNT and FRNRAP. The junction had 7 bases not matched to a gene; V was cut back by 5 bases and J by 0 bases.

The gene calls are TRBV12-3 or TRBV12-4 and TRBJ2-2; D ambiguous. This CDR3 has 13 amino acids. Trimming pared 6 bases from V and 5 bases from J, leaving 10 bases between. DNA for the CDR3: TGTGCCAGCAGCGTACCCGTAACCGGGGAGCTGTTTTTT. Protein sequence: CASSVPVTGELFF.

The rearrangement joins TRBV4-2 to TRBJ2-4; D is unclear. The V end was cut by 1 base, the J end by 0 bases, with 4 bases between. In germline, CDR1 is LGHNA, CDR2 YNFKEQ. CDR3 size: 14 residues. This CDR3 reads CASSQVGAKNIQYF. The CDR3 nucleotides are TGTGCCAGCAGCCAAGTGGGAGCCAAAAACATTCAGTACTTC.

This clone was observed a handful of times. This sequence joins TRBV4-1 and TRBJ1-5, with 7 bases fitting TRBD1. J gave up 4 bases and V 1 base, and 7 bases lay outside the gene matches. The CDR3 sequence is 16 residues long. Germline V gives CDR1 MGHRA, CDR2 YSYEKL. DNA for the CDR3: TGCGCCAGCAGCCAAGGGACGACAGGGAATAATCAGCCCCAGCATTTT. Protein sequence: CASSQGTTGNNQPQHF.

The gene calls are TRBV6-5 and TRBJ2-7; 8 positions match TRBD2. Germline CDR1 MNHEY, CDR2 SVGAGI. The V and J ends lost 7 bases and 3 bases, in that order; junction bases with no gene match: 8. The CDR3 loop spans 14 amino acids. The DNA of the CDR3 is TGTGCCAGCAAATTTAGCGGGGCATTCTACGAGCAGTACTTC. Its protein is CASKFSGAFYEQYF.

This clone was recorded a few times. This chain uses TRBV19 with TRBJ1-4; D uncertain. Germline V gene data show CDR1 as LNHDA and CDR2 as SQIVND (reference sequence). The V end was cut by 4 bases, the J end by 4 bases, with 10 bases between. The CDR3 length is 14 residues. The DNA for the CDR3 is TGTGCCAGTAGTAGAGGTCAGCTTAATGAAAAACTGTTTTTT. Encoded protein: CASSRGQLNEKLFF. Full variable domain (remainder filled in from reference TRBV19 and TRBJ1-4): DGGITQSPKYLFRKEGQNVTLSCEQNLNHDAMYWYRQDPGQGLRLIYYSQIVNDFQKGDIAEGYSVSREKKESFPLTVTSAQKNPTAFYLCASSRGQLNEKLFFGSGTQLSVL.

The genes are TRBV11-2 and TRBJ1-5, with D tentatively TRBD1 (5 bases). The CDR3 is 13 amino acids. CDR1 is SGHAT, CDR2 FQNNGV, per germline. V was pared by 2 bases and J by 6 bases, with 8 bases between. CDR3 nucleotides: TGTGCCAGCAGCTTAATGGGGGGTCAGCCCCAGCATTTT. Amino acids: CASSLMGGQPQHF.

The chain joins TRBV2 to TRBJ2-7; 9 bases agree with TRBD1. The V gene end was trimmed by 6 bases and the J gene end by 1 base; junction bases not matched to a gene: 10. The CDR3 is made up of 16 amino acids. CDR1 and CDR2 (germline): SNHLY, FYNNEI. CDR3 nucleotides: TGTGCCAGCAGAGACACAGGGGGCCGATCATCCTACGAGCAGTACTTC. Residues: CASRDTGGRSSYEQYF.

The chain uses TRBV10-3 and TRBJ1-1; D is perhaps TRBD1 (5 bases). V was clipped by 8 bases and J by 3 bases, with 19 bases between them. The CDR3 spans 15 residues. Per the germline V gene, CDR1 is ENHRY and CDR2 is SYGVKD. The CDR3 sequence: CAIWDGPFRDTEAFF. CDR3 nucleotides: TGTGCCATCTGGGACGGACCTTTTCGGGACACTGAAGCTTTCTTT.

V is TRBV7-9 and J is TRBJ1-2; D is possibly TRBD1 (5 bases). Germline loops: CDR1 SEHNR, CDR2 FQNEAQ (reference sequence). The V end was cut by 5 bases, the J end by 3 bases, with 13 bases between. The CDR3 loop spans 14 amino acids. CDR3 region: CASSLGQGHYGYTF. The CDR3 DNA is TGTGCCAGCAGCCTCGGGCAGGGCCACTATGGCTACACCTTC.

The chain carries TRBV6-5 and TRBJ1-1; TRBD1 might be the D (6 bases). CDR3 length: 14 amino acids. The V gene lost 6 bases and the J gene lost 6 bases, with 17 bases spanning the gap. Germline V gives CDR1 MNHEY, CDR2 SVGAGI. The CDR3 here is CASRLGQFRSEAFF. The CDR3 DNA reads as TGTGCCAGCAGGTTAGGACAGTTTAGGTCTGAAGCTTTCTTT.

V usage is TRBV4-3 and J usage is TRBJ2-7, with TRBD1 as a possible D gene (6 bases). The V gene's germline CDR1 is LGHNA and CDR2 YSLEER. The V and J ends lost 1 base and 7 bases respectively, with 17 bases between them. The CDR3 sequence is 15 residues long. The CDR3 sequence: CASSQGAYRAWEQYF. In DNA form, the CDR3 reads TGCGCCAGCAGCCAAGGGGCCTACAGGGCCTGGGAGCAGTACTTC.

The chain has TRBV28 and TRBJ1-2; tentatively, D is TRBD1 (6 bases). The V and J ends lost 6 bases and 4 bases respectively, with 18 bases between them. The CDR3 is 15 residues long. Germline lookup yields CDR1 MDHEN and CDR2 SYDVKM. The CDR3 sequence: CASRDPGQGSYGYTF. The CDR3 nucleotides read TGTGCCAGCAGAGATCCGGGACAAGGATCCTATGGCTACACCTTC.

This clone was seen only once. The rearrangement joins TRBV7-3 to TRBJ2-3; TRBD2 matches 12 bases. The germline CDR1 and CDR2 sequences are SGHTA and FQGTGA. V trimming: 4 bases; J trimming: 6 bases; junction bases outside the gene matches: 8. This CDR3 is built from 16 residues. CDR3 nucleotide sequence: TGTGCCAGCAGCTCGACTAGCGGGAGAGTAGGTGATACGCAGTATTTT. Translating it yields CASSSTSGRVGDTQYF.

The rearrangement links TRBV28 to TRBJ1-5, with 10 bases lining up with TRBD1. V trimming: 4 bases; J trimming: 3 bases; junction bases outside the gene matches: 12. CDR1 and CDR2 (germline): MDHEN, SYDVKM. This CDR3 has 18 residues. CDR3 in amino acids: CASSSARTGGTPNQPQHF. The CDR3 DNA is TGTGCCAGCAGTTCAGCCCGGACAGGGGGGACCCCCAATCAGCCCCAGCATTTT.

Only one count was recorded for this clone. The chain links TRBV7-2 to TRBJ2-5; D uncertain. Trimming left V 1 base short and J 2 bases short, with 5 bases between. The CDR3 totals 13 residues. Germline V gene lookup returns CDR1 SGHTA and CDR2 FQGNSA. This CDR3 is CASSLVRQETQYF. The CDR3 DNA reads TGTGCCAGCAGCTTAGTCAGGCAAGAGACCCAGTACTTC.

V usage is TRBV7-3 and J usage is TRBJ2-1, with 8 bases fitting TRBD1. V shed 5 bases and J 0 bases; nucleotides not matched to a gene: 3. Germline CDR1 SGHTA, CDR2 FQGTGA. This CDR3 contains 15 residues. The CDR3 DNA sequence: TGTGCCAGCAGCGTGGACAGGGCCTCCTACAATGAGCAGTTCTTC. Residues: CASSVDRASYNEQFF.